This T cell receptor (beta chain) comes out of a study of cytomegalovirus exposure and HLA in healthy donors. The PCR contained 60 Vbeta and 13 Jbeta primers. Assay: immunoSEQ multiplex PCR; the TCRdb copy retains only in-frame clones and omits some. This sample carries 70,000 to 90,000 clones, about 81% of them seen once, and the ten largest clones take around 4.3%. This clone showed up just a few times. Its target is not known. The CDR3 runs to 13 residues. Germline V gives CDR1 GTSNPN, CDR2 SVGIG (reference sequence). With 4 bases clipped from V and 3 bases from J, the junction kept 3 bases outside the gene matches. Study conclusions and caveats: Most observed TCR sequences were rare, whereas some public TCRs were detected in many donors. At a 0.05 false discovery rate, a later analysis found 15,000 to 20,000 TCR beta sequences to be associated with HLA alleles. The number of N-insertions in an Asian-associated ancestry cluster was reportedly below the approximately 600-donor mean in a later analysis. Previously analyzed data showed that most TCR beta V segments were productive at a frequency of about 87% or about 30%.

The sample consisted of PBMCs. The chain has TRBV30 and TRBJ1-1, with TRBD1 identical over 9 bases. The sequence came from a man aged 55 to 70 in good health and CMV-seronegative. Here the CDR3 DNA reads TGTGCCTGGACGAGGACAGGGGACACTGAAGCTTTCTTT. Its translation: CAWTRTGDTEAFF.